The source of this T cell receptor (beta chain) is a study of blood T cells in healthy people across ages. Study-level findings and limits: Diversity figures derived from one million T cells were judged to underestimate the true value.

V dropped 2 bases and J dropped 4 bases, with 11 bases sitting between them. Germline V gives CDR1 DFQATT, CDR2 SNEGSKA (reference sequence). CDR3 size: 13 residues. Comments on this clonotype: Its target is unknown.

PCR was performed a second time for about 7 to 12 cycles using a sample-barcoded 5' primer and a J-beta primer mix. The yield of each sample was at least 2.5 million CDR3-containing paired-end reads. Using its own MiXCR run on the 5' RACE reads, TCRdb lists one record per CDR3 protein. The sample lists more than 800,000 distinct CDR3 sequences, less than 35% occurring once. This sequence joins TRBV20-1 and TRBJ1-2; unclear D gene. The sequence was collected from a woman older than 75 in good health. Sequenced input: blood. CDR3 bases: TGCAGTGCTAGAACCGAGGGATTCTATGGCTACACCTTC. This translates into CSARTEGFYGYTF.